This TCR beta chain was identified in a study of T cells in Graves' hyperthyroidism and ophthalmopathy. General observations from the study: Most thyroid-expanded clonotypes above 0.001 were also found in blood.

The CDR3 consists of 10 residues. Trimming left V 4 bases short and J 2 bases short, with 1 base between. CDR1 is DFQATT, CDR2 SNEGSKA, per germline (reference sequence). This clonotype was counted at least ten times. What it recognizes is unknown. With a duration under 2 months, the hyperthyroidism was newly diagnosed in patients aged 18 to 65. Preceding any ophthalmopathy symptoms, the blood sample dates from first hyperthyroidism diagnosis. Fresh peripheral blood, around 9.5 ml, yielded the PBMCs. TCR beta CDR3 regions were amplified from RNA transcripts. The study used the HTBI primer set for a first-round RT-PCR of the TCR CDR3. TCRdb re-derived calls from the multiplex PCR reads in MiXCR, one entry per CDR3 protein. The data contain hundreds of thousands of distinct CDR3 sequences, 11% to 15% of them singletons.

The rearrangement uses TRBV20-1 and TRBJ2-3; D remains ambiguous. This receptor was taken from a woman under 40 with Graves' hyperthyroidism that later progressed to Graves' ophthalmopathy. The sample taken for sequencing was blood. The DNA of the CDR3 is TGCAGTGCTACCACAGATACGCAGTATTTT. This gives the protein CSATTDTQYF.